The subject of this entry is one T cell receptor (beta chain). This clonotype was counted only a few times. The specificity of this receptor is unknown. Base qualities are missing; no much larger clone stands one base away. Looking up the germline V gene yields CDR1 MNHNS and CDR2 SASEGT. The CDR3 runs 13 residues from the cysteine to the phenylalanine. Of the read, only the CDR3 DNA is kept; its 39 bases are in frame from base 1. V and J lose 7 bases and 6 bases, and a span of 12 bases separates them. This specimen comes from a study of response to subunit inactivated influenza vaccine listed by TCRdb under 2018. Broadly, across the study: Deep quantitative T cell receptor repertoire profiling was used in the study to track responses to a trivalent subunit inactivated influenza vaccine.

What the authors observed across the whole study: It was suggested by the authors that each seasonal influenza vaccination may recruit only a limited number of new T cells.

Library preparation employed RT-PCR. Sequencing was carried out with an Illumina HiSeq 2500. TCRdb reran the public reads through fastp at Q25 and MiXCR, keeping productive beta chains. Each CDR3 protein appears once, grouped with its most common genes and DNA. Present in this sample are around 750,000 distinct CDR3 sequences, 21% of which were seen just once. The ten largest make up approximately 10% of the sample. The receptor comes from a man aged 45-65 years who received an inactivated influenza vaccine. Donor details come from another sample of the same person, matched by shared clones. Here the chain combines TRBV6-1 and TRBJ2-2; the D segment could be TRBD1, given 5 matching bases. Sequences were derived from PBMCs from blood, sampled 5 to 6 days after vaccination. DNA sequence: TGTGCCAGCAAGCAGGGATGGTCCGGGGAGCTGTTTTTT. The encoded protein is CASKQGWSGELFF.